The 2 T cell receptor beta chains below come from one sample, sequenced in a study of blood T cells in healthy people across ages. Primed by a sample-barcoded 5' primer and a J-beta primer mix, a second PCR proceeded for roughly 7 to 11 cycles. TCRdb passed the 5' RACE reads through MiXCR, listing each CDR3 protein once. Of over 700,000 distinct CDR3 sequences listed, around 25% are singletons. This sample also appeared in a second study, on T cells of mothers and their children.

The sequenced material came from blood. These receptors were obtained from a boy younger than 18 in good health.

The chain employs TRBV24-1 and TRBJ2-4; D could derive from TRBD1 or TRBD2 (5 bases each). CDR3 size: 15 residues. Germline V gene lookup returns CDR1 KGHDR and CDR2 SFDVKD. Deletions cut 3 bases from V and 5 bases from J, with 13 bases between. CDR3 protein: CATSDGAGEQNIQYF. CDR3 bases: TGTGCCACCAGTGATGGGGCGGGCGAACAAAACATTCAGTACTTC.

The rearrangement joins TRBV24-1 to TRBJ2-3, with TRBD2 identical over 13 bases. The CDR3 has 16 amino acids. Germline V gives CDR1 KGHDR, CDR2 SFDVKD. V was pared by 0 bases and J by 4 bases, with 0 bases of the junction left unmatched. The CDR3 DNA is TGTGCCACCAGTGATTTGGGACTAGCGGGAGCAGATACGCAGTATTTT. Encoded protein: CATSDLGLAGADTQYF.